The rows below give T cell receptor beta chains drawn from one sample of a study of blood T cell repertoires in COVID-19. Assay used: immunoSEQ multiplex PCR; TCRdb lists only in-frame clones, some missing. In the table there are fewer than 350,000 clones, about nine tenths of which are singletons. The source material was PBMCs or T cells enriched from blood (not recorded which). The receptors were gathered from a woman aged 40 to 50 with acute COVID-19. Each CDR3 is given with its conserved first and last residue. The D gene is left open where the match is weak. Some rows have no size entry. The others give once, few or many, or a class for an expanded clone.

j_call v_call d_call clone_size cdr3_aa cdr3_nt
TRBJ1-1 TRBV29-1 TRBD1 NA CSAEKGATEAFF TGCAGCGCTGAGAAGGGGGCCACTGAAGCTTTCTTT
TRBJ2-3 TRBV30 TRBD2 NA CAWRLAGAVDTQYF TGTGCCTGGAGACTAGCGGGAGCGGTAGATACGCAGTATTTT
TRBJ1-5 TRBV24-1 NA NA CATSGGLSNQPQHF TGTGCCACCAGTGGAGGGTTAAGCAATCAGCCCCAGCATTTT
TRBJ2-7 TRBV4-1 TRBD2 NA CASSELAGSAYEQYF TGCGCCAGCAGCGAACTAGCGGGGTCTGCCTACGAGCAGTACTTC
TRBJ2-4 TRBV21-1 NA NA CASSNAGLRFKNIQYF TGTGCCAGCAGTAATGCGGGCTTACGATTCAAAAACATTCAGTACTTC
TRBJ2-3 TRBV4-2 TRBD2 NA CASSQGGLAGDTQYF TGTGCCAGCAGCCAAGGGGGACTAGCAGGAGATACGCAGTATTTT
TRBJ1-4 TRBV20-1 NA NA CSARTGEKLFF TGCAGTGCTAGGACAGGTGAAAAACTGTTTTTT
TRBJ1-5 TRBV28 NA few CASSLGGAAQPQHF TGTGCCAGCAGTTTAGGAGGGGCCGCTCAGCCCCAGCATTTT
TRBJ2-7 TRBV6-6 TRBD2 NA CASTSLTGGPVYEQYF TGTGCCAGCACCTCCCTCACGGGAGGCCCCGTTTACGAGCAGTACTTC
TRBJ2-7 TRBV28 NA NA CASTIQGQYEQYF TGTGCCAGCACCATACAGGGCCAGTACGAGCAGTACTTC
TRBJ1-2 TRBV7-2 TRBD1 NA CASSSGQERGYTF TGTGCCAGCAGCTCCGGACAGGAACGCGGCTACACCTTC
TRBJ1-6 TRBV21-1 NA NA CARLGPLHF TGTGCCAGACTGGGCCCGCTCCACTTT
TRBJ2-1 TRBV3-1/TRBV3-2 TRBD2 NA CASSRLAGGAYNEQFF TGTGCCAGCAGCCGACTAGCGGGGGGGGCCTACAATGAGCAGTTCTTC